This TCR beta chain was observed in a study of vaccination effects on CD4 cells after COVID-19. Produced via immunoSEQ multiplex PCR; TCRdb's table is partial and in-frame only. This sample has 67,000 or so clones, with 81% found just once. This clone was observed a single time. Its target is not known. Antigen-specific CD4+ T cells were expanded (with viral peptide pools) by the ViraFEST assay ahead of sequencing. At the end of more than 8 days of culture, CD4+ T cells were isolated. Two-dose BNT162b2 or mRNA-1273 vaccination was given to participants. Half of the medium was exchanged for IL-2 medium on both days 3 and 7. CDR3 size: 14 residues. CDR1 is KGHSH and CDR2 is LQKENI in the germline V gene. V shed 3 bases and J shed 0 bases, with 8 bases lying between them.

Material: CD4+ T cells from PBMCs cultured with HCoV-229E spike peptides, obtained after COVID-19 vaccination. This clonotype was sampled from a human donor who received a COVID-19 vaccine. The V gene is TRBV18, the J gene TRBJ1-1; no clear D. CDR3 region: CASSPEQLNTEAFF. The CDR3 region has the DNA TGTGCCAGCTCACCTGAGCAGTTGAACACTGAAGCTTTCTTT.